Each of the 30 T cell receptor beta chains below was sequenced from the same sample in a study of T cells in Graves' hyperthyroidism and ophthalmopathy (dated by TCRdb to between 2018 and 2021). Library preparation was by multiplex PCR. The reads were generated on an Illumina HiSeq 2000. Amplification of TCR beta CDR3 regions was carried out from RNA transcripts. The TCR CDR3 was subjected to a first round of RT-PCR using the HTBI primer set and the Qiagen OneStep RT-PCR kit. Through fastp at Q25 and MiXCR, TCRdb rebuilt clones from the public reads, retaining in-frame beta chains. Merged by CDR3 protein, the rows form single entries marked with the most common genes and DNA. The sample includes some 380,000 distinct CDR3 sequences, with about 13% observed a single time. Less than 25% of the sample is taken by the ten largest. Sequences were obtained from blood. These receptors were taken from a man aged 25-40 years with Graves' hyperthyroidism that later progressed to Graves' ophthalmopathy.

This clonotype was observed many times. The chain couples TRBV27 to TRBJ2-3; D not certain. This CDR3 comprises 13 residues. Germline CDR1 is MNHEY and CDR2 is SMNVEV (reference sequence). The ends were cut back, 3 bases at V and 6 bases at J, with 10 bases in the middle. The CDR3 DNA reads TGTGCCAGCAGTTTGGTGGGCCGGGATACGCAGTATTTT. Its translation is CASSLVGRDTQYF.

This chain uses TRBV20-1 with TRBJ2-7; D gene ambiguous. V was shortened by 3 bases and J by 0 bases, with 12 bases between the two germline ends. The CDR3 totals 14 residues. CDR1 DFQATT and CDR2 SNEGSKA come from the germline V gene (reference sequence). In DNA, the CDR3 is TGCAGTGCTAGTACTTCCCGGAGCTCCTACGAGCAGTACTTC. Translation gives CSASTSRSSYEQYF.

The chain uses TRBV5-1 and TRBJ1-2; the D is unclear. This CDR3 contains 13 residues. Germline CDR1 and CDR2: SGHRS and YFSETQ. V shed 1 base and J shed 1 base, with 5 bases lying between them. CDR3 amino acids: CASSLIVNYGYTF. CDR3 nucleotides: TGCGCCAGCAGCTTGATCGTTAACTATGGCTACACCTTC.

This clonotype was counted many times. This sequence joins TRBV11-2 and TRBJ2-1; D gene ambiguous. CDR3 length equals 16 residues. Germline CDR1 SGHAT, CDR2 FQNNGV. With 2 bases removed from V and 3 bases from J, the gap between germline ends came to 14 bases. The CDR3 protein is CASSLNIFFVYNEQFF. CDR3 coding DNA: TGTGCCAGCAGCTTAAATATTTTCTTTGTCTACAATGAGCAGTTCTTC.

This clonotype showed up many times. The chain recombines TRBV12-3 or TRBV12-4 with TRBJ1-5; the D is unclear. V lost 4 bases, J lost 1 base, and 14 bases lay in between. The CDR3 length is 16 residues. CDR3 DNA sequence: TGTGCCAGCAGTTCCAGCCGGGTTTTGAGCAATCAGCCCCAGCATTTT. Translation gives CASSSSRVLSNQPQHF.

There are many counts of this clonotype. The rearrangement joins TRBV6-2 or TRBV6-3 to TRBJ1-2; D is perhaps TRBD1 (5 bases). CDR1 is MNHEY and CDR2 is SVGEGT in the germline V gene. The CDR3 is 15 amino acids. V dropped 7 bases and J dropped 4 bases, with 19 bases sitting between them. CDR3 residues: CASNPLQGYSYGYTF. The CDR3 DNA reads as TGTGCCAGCAACCCCCTTCAGGGTTACAGCTATGGCTACACCTTC.

Only a few counts were recorded for this clonotype. The chain has TRBV6-1 and TRBJ2-3; 8 nucleotides match TRBD1. Germline V gene sequence: CDR1 MNHNS, CDR2 SASEGT. The CDR3 sequence is 17 residues long. With 1 base clipped from V and 2 bases from J, the junction kept 8 bases outside the gene matches. CDR3: CASSEVGVRGHTDTQYF. In nucleotides, the CDR3 is TGTGCCAGCAGTGAAGTGGGGGTCAGGGGGCACACAGATACGCAGTATTTT.

This clonotype showed up many times. The chain recombines TRBV5-6 with TRBJ1-1; weak D call: TRBD1 (6 bases). Trimming stripped 4 bases from V and 0 bases from J, with 16 bases between. CDR1 and CDR2 from the germline V gene are SGHDT and YYEEEE. The CDR3 length is 16 residues. The CDR3 sequence: CASSAPEGGVNTEAFF. The CDR3 nucleotides read TGTGCCAGCAGCGCACCGGAAGGGGGGGTGAACACTGAAGCTTTCTTT.

This clonotype was found many times. The chain is built from TRBV24-1 and TRBJ1-1; 7 bases map to TRBD1. The CDR3 loop spans 15 amino acids. Per the germline V gene, CDR1 is KGHDR and CDR2 is SFDVKD. The junction had 8 bases not matched to a gene; V was cut back by 7 bases and J by 1 base. The CDR3: CATSQGGGRNTEAFF. As DNA, the CDR3 is TGTGCCACCAGCCAGGGGGGGGGGAGGAACACTGAAGCTTTCTTT.

The rearrangement links TRBV7-9 to TRBJ1-4; perhaps TRBD1 as D (5 bases). The CDR3 has 14 residues. Trimming took off 5 bases at V and 7 bases at J, with 14 bases between the two ends. Per germline, CDR1 SEHNR and CDR2 FQNEAQ (reference sequence). The CDR3 region is CASSPRDPGEKLFF. The CDR3 DNA sequence: TGTGCCAGCAGCCCCAGGGACCCGGGTGAAAAACTGTTTTTT.

The chain links TRBV5-1 to TRBJ2-5; 10 positions agree with TRBD2. Germline V gene data show CDR1 as SGHRS and CDR2 as YFSETQ. The CDR3 is 16 residues long. Unmatched junction bases numbered 2, after V lost 0 bases and J lost 0 bases. CDR3 region: CASSLVTSGDQETQYF. DNA of the CDR3: TGCGCCAGCAGCTTGGTCACTAGCGGGGACCAAGAGACCCAGTACTTC.

This clonotype was recorded at least ten times. V is TRBV6-1 and J is TRBJ2-7; no clear D gene. The germline V and J ends were trimmed by 4 bases and 3 bases, with 13 bases remaining between them. Germline V gene lookup returns CDR1 MNHNS and CDR2 SASEGT. The CDR3 is 14 residues long. This CDR3 reads CASSGSATFYEQYF. For the CDR3, the DNA is TGTGCCAGCAGTGGGTCTGCGACCTTCTACGAGCAGTACTTC.

The genes are TRBV5-6 and TRBJ1-2; 7 bases are shared with TRBD1. Germline trimming cut 0 bases from V and 4 bases from J; bases unmatched to any gene: 6. Germline CDR1 SGHDT, CDR2 YYEEEE. This CDR3 has 15 residues. The CDR3 spells CASSLEDREFYGYTF. DNA of the CDR3: TGTGCCAGCAGCTTGGAAGACAGGGAATTCTATGGCTACACCTTC.

This clonotype was observed a few times. This chain connects TRBV5-1 to TRBJ2-7; D remains ambiguous. Germline CDR1 SGHRS, CDR2 YFSETQ. CDR3 length equals 16 residues. V was pared by 3 bases and J by 4 bases, with 20 bases between. Here the CDR3 reads CASSSVSMGGSYEQYF. The CDR3 DNA follows: TGCGCCAGCAGCTCTGTTAGTATGGGCGGAAGTTACGAGCAGTACTTC.

This clonotype was detected many times. This rearrangement joins TRBV27 to TRBJ2-1; 8 bases are shared with TRBD1. Losses at the gene ends were 8 bases for V and 1 base for J; bases not matched to a gene: 10. The germline gives CDR1 MNHEY, CDR2 SMNVEV (reference sequence). The CDR3 contains 16 residues. CDR3 coding DNA: TGTGCCAGCCGACAGGGGCCCCAAGGATCCTACAATGAGCAGTTCTTC. Amino acid sequence: CASRQGPQGSYNEQFF.

The table lists this clonotype with many counts. This chain uses TRBV30 with TRBJ2-5; the D is unclear. V shed 0 bases and J shed 5 bases, with 4 bases lying between them. The CDR3 is made up of 11 amino acids. CDR1 GTSNPN and CDR2 SVGIG come from the germline V gene (reference sequence). For the CDR3, the DNA is TGTGCCTGGAGTGTGGCCGAGACCCAGTACTTC. This sequence encodes CAWSVAETQYF.

The table lists this clonotype with many counts. This sequence joins TRBV12-3 or TRBV12-4 and TRBJ1-2; TRBD1 aligns across 9 bases. The ends lost 5 bases at V and 4 bases at J; junction bases unmatched: 11. The CDR3 has 16 amino acids. CDR3 nucleotides: TGTGCCAGCAGTCCCCCGGGACAGGGATGGGGCTATGGCTACACCTTC. Translation gives CASSPPGQGWGYGYTF.

This clonotype has a count of ten or more. The rearrangement joins TRBV28 to TRBJ1-5, with 8 bases matching TRBD1. The CDR3 is 11 residues long. Germline V gene lookup returns CDR1 MDHEN and CDR2 SYDVKM. V shed 2 bases, J shed 15 bases, and the junction held 3 bases outside the gene matches. The CDR3 protein is CASSLTGGWHF. The CDR3 coding sequence is TGTGCCAGCAGTTTAACAGGGGGTTGGCATTTT. The full variable domain, completed using reference TRBV28 and TRBJ1-5, is DVKVTQSSRYLVKRTGEKVFLECVQDMDHENMFWYRQDPGLGLRLIYFSYDVKMKEKGDIPEGYSVSREKKERFSLILESASTNQTSMYLCASSLTGGWHFGDGTRLSIL.

This clonotype showed up just a few times. This chain connects TRBV6-1 to TRBJ1-4; D remains unclear. Between the trimmed V and J ends, which lost 1 base and 4 bases, there was a span of 10 bases. Germline V lookup: CDR1 MNHNS, CDR2 SASEGT. This CDR3 is built from 15 residues. CDR3 loop: CASSEGAAFNEKLFF. In nucleotides, the CDR3 is TGTGCCAGCAGTGAAGGGGCAGCCTTTAATGAAAAACTGTTTTTT.

This clonotype has ten or more counts. V and J are TRBV2 and TRBJ1-6; 7 bases are a match to TRBD1. The CDR3 loop spans 15 amino acids. J lost 7 bases, V lost 6 bases, and 9 bases had no gene match. CDR1 and CDR2 from the germline V gene are SNHLY and FYNNEI. The CDR3 here is CASRLPGQTNSPLHF. The CDR3, as DNA: TGTGCCAGCAGACTACCGGGACAGACAAATTCACCCCTCCACTTT.

This clonotype was found a few times. The rearrangement uses TRBV13 and TRBJ2-3, with 7 nucleotides matching TRBD2. CDR1 is PRHDT and CDR2 is FYEKMQ in the germline V gene (reference sequence). The CDR3 consists of 13 residues. V was pared by 2 bases and J by 6 bases, with 2 bases of the junction left unmatched. DNA for the CDR3: TGTGCCAGCAGCTTATCCGGGGGGGATACGCAGTATTTT. Translated, it gives CASSLSGGDTQYF. Full variable domain (remainder filled in from reference TRBV13 and TRBJ2-3): AAGVIQSPRHLIKEKRETATLKCYPIPRHDTVYWYQQGPGQDPQFLISFYEKMQSDKGSIPDRFSAQQFSDYHSELNMSSLELGDSALYFCASSLSGGDTQYFGPGTRLTVL.

This clonotype was detected a few times. The V gene is TRBV5-1, the J gene TRBJ2-2, with no clear D. Germline values: CDR1 SGHRS, CDR2 YFSETQ. V was clipped by 2 bases and J by 11 bases, with 7 bases between them. The CDR3 consists of 11 residues. CDR3 bases: TGCGCCAGCAGCTTAACGACAGAGCTGTTTTTT. This sequence encodes CASSLTTELFF.

This clonotype showed up many times. V usage is TRBV27 and J usage is TRBJ2-7; 8 bases fit TRBD2. The CDR3 length is 13 residues. Unmatched junction bases numbered 8, after V lost 6 bases and J lost 7 bases. Germline V gene data show CDR1 as MNHEY and CDR2 as SMNVEV (reference sequence). DNA of the CDR3: TGTGCCAGCAGCAAGGGCCTAGCGGGTGAGCAGTACTTC. Its protein product is CASSKGLAGEQYF.

This clonotype was seen ten or more times. V usage is TRBV12-3 or TRBV12-4 and J usage is TRBJ1-5; no reliable D call. This CDR3 spans 15 amino acids. V dropped 3 bases and J dropped 2 bases, with 11 bases sitting between them. The CDR3 sequence is CASSFRGRGNQPQHF. CDR3 in DNA: TGTGCCAGCAGTTTTAGAGGGCGAGGCAATCAGCCCCAGCATTTT.

This clonotype was picked up a small number of times. This chain uses TRBV24-1 with TRBJ2-4; TRBD1 is a possible D gene (6 bases). Per germline, CDR1 KGHDR and CDR2 SFDVKD. With 2 bases removed from V and 1 base from J, the gap between germline ends came to 14 bases. This CDR3 has 17 residues. The CDR3 loop is CATSDSDWTAAKNIQYF. CDR3 DNA sequence: TGTGCCACCAGTGATTCCGATTGGACAGCCGCCAAAAACATTCAGTACTTC.

This clonotype was seen a handful of times. The rearrangement uses TRBV20-1 and TRBJ2-7, with 14 positions matching TRBD2. CDR3 length: 15 residues. Unmatched junction bases numbered 4, after V lost 3 bases and J lost 3 bases. Germline CDR1 is DFQATT and CDR2 is SNEGSKA (reference sequence). CDR3 sequence reads: CSARGGTSGGYEQYF. CDR3 in DNA: TGCAGTGCTAGGGGCGGGACTAGCGGGGGCTACGAGCAGTACTTC.

Many counts were recorded for this clonotype. The rearrangement uses TRBV20-1 and TRBJ2-5, with D possibly called TRBD1 or TRBD2 (6 bases each). Germline CDR1 reads DFQATT; CDR2 reads SNEGSKA (reference sequence). Trimming shortened V by 6 bases and J by 4 bases, and 18 bases separated the two germline ends. The CDR3 has 14 residues. The CDR3 bases are TGCAGTGCCAGATCGGGGGCCCCCTTAGAGACCCAGTACTTC. Encoded protein: CSARSGAPLETQYF.

In its sample, this clonotype was seen many times. The rearrangement joins TRBV28 to TRBJ1-6, with D unresolved. This CDR3 is 16 amino acids long. CDR1 is MDHEN and CDR2 is SYDVKM in the germline V gene. The ends were cut back, 4 bases at V and 9 bases at J, with 19 bases in the middle. CDR3 sequence (DNA): TGTGCCAGCAGTTCGCCTAGTGGGAAAGCGGGTTCACCCCTCCACTTT. Amino acid sequence: CASSSPSGKAGSPLHF.

The chain joins TRBV12-3 or TRBV12-4 to TRBJ1-4, with 8 bases aligning to TRBD1. The length of the CDR3 is 15 residues. Trimming took 6 bases from V and 8 from J; bases not matched to a gene: 11. CDR3 region: CASRRSQGDEEKLFF. In DNA, the CDR3 is TGTGCCAGCAGGAGATCACAGGGGGATGAAGAAAAACTGTTTTTT.

The chain recombines TRBV5-1 with TRBJ1-1; possible D gene TRBD1, 5 bases. Germline assignment: CDR1 SGHRS and CDR2 YFSETQ. Trimming took off 2 bases at V and 3 bases at J, with 11 bases between the two ends. This CDR3 region has 14 residues. In nucleotides, the CDR3 is TGCGCCAGCAGCTTAGCGGGGACCGACACTGAAGCTTTCTTT. This translates into CASSLAGTDTEAFF.